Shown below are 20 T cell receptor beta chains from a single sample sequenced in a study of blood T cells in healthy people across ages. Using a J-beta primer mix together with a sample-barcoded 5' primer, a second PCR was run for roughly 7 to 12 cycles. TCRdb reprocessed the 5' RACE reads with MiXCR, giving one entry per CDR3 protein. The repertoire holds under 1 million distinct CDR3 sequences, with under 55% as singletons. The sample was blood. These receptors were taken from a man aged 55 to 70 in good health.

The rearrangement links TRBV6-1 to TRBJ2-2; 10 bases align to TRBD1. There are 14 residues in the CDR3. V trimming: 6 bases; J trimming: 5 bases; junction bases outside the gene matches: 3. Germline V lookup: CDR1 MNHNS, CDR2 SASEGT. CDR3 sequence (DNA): TGTGCCAGCAGAGGGACAGGGGAAACCGGGGAGCTGTTTTTT. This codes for CASRGTGETGELFF.

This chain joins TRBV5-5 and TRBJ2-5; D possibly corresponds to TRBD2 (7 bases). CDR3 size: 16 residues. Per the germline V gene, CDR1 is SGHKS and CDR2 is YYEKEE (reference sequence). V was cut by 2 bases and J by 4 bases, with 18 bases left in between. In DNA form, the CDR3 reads TGTGCCAGCAGCTTCTCCGTGAGGGGGGGAGGAGAGACCCAGTACTTC. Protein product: CASSFSVRGGGETQYF.

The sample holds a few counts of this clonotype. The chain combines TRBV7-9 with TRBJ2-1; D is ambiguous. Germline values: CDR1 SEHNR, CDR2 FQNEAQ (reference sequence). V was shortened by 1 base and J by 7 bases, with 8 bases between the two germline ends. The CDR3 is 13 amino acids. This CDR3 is CASSLVMANEQFF. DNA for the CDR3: TGTGCCAGCAGCTTAGTTATGGCTAATGAGCAGTTCTTC. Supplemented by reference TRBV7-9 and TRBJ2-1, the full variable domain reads DTGVSQNPRHKITKRGQNVTFRCDPISEHNRLYWYRQTLGQGPEFLTYFQNEAQLEKSRLLSDRFSAERPKGSFSTLEIQRTEQGDSAMYLCASSLVMANEQFFGPGTRLTVL.

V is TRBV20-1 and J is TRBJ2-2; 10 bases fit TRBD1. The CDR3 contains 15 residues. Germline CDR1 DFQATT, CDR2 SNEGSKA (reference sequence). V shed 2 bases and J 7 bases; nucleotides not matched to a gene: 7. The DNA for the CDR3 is TGCAGTGCTAGATCCCCGGACAGGGGGGGCGGGGAGCTGTTTTTT. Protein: CSARSPDRGGGELFF.

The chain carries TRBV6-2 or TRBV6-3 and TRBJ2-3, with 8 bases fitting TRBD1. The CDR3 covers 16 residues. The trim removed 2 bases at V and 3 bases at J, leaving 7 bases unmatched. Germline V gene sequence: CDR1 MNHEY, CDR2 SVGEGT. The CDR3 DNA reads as TGTGCCAGCAGTTACCCAAGGACAGGGATGACAGATACGCAGTATTTT. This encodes CASSYPRTGMTDTQYF.

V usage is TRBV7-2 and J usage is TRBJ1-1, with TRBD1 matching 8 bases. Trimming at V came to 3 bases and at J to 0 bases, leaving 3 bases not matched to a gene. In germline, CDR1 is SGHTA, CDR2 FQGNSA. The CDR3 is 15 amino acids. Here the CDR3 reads CASSFPDRVNTEAFF. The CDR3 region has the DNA TGTGCCAGCAGCTTTCCGGACAGGGTGAACACTGAAGCTTTCTTT.

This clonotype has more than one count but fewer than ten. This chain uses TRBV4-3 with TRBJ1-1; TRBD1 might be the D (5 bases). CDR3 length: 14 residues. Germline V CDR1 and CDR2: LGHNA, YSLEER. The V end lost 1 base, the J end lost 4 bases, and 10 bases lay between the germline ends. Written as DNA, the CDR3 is TGCGCCAGCAGCCAAGGACACGGGGCCACTGAAGCTTTCTTT. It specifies CASSQGHGATEAFF.

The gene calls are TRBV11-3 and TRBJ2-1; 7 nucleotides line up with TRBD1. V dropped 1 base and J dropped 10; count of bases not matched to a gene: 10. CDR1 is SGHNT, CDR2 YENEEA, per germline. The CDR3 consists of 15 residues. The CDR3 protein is CASSLGDRRTGEQFF. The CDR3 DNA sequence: TGTGCCAGCAGCTTAGGGGACAGACGAACGGGAGAGCAGTTCTTC.

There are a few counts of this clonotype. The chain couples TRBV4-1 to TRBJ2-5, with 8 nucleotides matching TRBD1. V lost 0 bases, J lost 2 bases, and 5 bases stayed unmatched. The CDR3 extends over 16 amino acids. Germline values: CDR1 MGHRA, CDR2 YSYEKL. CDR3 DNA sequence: TGCGCCAGCAGCCAAGATGACAGGGGCGGGCAAGAGACCCAGTACTTC. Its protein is CASSQDDRGGQETQYF.

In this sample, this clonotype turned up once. The CDR3 loop is CSAFPGENYGYTF. CDR3 nucleotide sequence: TGCAGTGCCTTCCCCGGAGAAAACTATGGCTACACCTTC. V usage is TRBV20-1 and J usage is TRBJ1-2; no reliable D call. The CDR3 runs to 13 residues. The germline V and J ends were trimmed by 6 bases and 2 bases, with 13 bases remaining between them. CDR1 is DFQATT and CDR2 is SNEGSKA in the germline V gene (reference sequence).

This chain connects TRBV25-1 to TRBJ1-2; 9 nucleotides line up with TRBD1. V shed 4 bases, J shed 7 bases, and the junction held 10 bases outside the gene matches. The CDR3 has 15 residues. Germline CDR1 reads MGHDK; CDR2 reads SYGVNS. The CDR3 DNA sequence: TGTGCCAGCAGTGCCCGCGGGACAGGGCGAGGTGGCTACACCTTC. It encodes CASSARGTGRGGYTF.

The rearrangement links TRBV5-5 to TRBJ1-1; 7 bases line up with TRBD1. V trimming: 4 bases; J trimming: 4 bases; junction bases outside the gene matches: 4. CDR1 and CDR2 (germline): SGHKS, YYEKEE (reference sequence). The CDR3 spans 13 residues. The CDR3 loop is CASSAGTATEAFF. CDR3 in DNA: TGTGCCAGCAGCGCGGGGACAGCCACTGAAGCTTTCTTT.

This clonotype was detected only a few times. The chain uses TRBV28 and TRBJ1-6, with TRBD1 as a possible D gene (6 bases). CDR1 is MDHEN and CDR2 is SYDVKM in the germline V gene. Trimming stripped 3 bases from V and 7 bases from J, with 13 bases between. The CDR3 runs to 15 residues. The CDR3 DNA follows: TGTGCCAGCAGTTTGTGGCGACAGGTGAATTCACCCCTCCACTTT. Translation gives CASSLWRQVNSPLHF. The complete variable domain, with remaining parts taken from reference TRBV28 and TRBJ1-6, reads DVKVTQSSRYLVKRTGEKVFLECVQDMDHENMFWYRQDPGLGLRLIYFSYDVKMKEKGDIPEGYSVSREKKERFSLILESASTNQTSMYLCASSLWRQVNSPLHFGNGTRLTVT.

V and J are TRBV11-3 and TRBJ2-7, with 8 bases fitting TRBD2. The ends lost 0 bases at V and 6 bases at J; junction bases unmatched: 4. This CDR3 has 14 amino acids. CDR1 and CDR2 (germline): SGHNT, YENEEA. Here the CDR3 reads CASSLERGGPEQYF. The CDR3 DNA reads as TGTGCCAGCAGCTTAGAACGGGGGGGTCCCGAGCAGTACTTC.

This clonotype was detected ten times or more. CDR3 in DNA: TGTGCCAGCAGTTACCCATCCTACGAGCAGTACTTC. Translating gives CASSYPSYEQYF. The chain recombines TRBV6-2 or TRBV6-3 with TRBJ2-7; D not certain. From germline, CDR1 is MNHEY and CDR2 SVGEGT. Between the trimmed V and J ends, which lost 2 bases and 1 base, there was a span of 3 bases. The CDR3 is 12 amino acids.

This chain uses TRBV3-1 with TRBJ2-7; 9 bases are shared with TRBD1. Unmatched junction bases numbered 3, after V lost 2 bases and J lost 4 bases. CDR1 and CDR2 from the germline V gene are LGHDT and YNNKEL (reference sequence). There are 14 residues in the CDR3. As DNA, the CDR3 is TGTGCCAGCAGCCAAACAGGGGGCGGGTACGAGCAGTACTTC. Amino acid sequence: CASSQTGGGYEQYF.

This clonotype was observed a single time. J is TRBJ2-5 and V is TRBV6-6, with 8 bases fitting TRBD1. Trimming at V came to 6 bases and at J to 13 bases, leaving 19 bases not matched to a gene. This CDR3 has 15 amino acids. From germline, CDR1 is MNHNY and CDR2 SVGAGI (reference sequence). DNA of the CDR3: TGTGCCAGCAGGGGACAGGAGGTGAGGTTTGGCGAGCGGTACTTC. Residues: CASRGQEVRFGERYF.

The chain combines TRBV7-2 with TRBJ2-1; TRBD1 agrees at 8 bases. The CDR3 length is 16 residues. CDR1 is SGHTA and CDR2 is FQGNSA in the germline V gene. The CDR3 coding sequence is TGTGTCAACATTACCCACTCAGGGGGCAGGTACAATGAGCAGTTCTTC. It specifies CVNITHSGGRYNEQFF.

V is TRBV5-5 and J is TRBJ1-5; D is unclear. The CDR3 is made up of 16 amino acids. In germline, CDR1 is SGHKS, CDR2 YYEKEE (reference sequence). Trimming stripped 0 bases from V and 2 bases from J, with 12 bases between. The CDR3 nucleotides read TGTGCCAGCAGCTTGGCATCCCGGATTGGCAATCAGCCCCAGCATTTT. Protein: CASSLASRIGNQPQHF.

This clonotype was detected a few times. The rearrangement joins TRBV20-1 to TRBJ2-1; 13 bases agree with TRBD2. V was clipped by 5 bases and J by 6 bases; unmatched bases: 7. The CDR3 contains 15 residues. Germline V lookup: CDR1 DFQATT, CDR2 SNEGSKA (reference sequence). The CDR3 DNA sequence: TGCAGTGCTCAGAAGGGACTAGCGGGACCCAATGAGCAGTTCTTC. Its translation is CSAQKGLAGPNEQFF.